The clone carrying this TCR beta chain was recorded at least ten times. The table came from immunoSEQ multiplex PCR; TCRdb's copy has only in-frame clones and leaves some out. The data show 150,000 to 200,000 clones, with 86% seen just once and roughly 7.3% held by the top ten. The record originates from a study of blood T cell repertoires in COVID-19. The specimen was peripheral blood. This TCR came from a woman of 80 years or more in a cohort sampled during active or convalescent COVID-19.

The chain's CDR3 is CASSPRDYHYEQYV. The CDR3 nucleotides are TGTGCCAGCAGCCCTAGGGACTACCACTACGAGCAGTACGTC. The chain uses TRBV9 and TRBJ2-7, with 7 bases fitting TRBD2. CDR3 size: 14 residues. The J segment lost 3 bases and the V segment lost 4 bases, leaving 7 bases of the junction unmatched. Looked up from germline, CDR1 is SGDLS and CDR2 is YYNGEE.